The 32 T cell receptor beta chains below were found in one sample sequenced in a study of T cell repertoires in cytomegalovirus infection. TCRdb reprocessed the reads via MiXCR and lists one record per CDR3 protein. The sample carries around 900,000 distinct CDR3 sequences, approximately 30% recorded once. These receptors have no known antigen. The sequencing here drew on cultured CD8+ T cells from PBMCs, taken from culture after CMV antigen stimulation. The receptors stem from a human donor in good health (CMV status not recorded). Some clones in this sample may be carry-over from other donors' samples.

In this sample, this clonotype turned up a few times. The chain couples TRBV14 to TRBJ2-3; 7 nucleotides agree with TRBD2. The ends lost 4 bases at V and 4 bases at J; junction bases unmatched: 8. The CDR3 runs 15 residues. Looked up from germline, CDR1 is SGHDN and CDR2 is FVKESK. The CDR3 loop is CASSPRTSLADTQYF. The CDR3 nucleotides read TGTGCCAGCAGCCCCCGGACTAGTTTGGCAGATACGCAGTATTTT.

This clonotype has a handful of counts. J is TRBJ2-3 and V is TRBV20-1, with TRBD1 as a possible D gene (6 bases). This CDR3 has 16 residues. CDR1 is DFQATT, CDR2 SNEGSKA, per germline (reference sequence). Trimming cost V 6 bases and J 0 bases, with 19 bases left between them. In DNA form, the CDR3 reads TGCAGTGCCGTTCAGTTGACAGGACCTAGCACAGATACGCAGTATTTT. Translated: CSAVQLTGPSTDTQYF.

CDR3: CACTTTYEQYF. CDR3 coding DNA: TGTGCCTGCACCACAACCTACGAGCAGTACTTC. This chain connects TRBV2 to TRBJ2-7; the D is unclear. Between the trimmed V and J ends, which lost 11 bases and 2 bases, there was a span of 10 bases. The CDR3 runs to 11 residues. Germline V gene lookup returns CDR1 SNHLY and CDR2 FYNNEI.

This clonotype turned up a few times. V usage is TRBV3-1 and J usage is TRBJ2-7; the D is unclear. This CDR3 has 20 amino acids. Trimming cost V 0 bases and J 2 bases, with 26 bases left between them. Germline-derived CDR1 and CDR2 are LGHDT and YNNKEL (reference sequence). CDR3 residues: CASSQDKPLIPFPTTYEQYF. The DNA for the CDR3 is TGTGCCAGCAGCCAAGATAAACCCCTAATTCCGTTTCCCACCACCTACGAGCAGTACTTC.

The sample holds many counts of this clonotype. The CDR3 nucleotides read TGTGCCAGCAGCATCAACAGGGGCCCCCAAGATACGCAGTATTTT. This sequence encodes CASSINRGPQDTQYF. This chain joins TRBV7-2 and TRBJ2-3, with 7 bases aligning to TRBD1. Germline V gene data show CDR1 as SGHTA and CDR2 as FQGNSA. The CDR3 contains 15 residues. V gave up 5 bases and J gave up 5 bases; unmatched junction bases: 10.

This clonotype was seen a few times. The chain recombines TRBV19 with TRBJ2-1; D is perhaps TRBD2 (7 bases). The germline CDR1 and CDR2 sequences are LNHDA and SQIVND (reference sequence). The V and J ends lost 7 bases and 5 bases respectively, with 12 bases between them. The CDR3 sequence is 13 residues long. CDR3 region: CASNGGPDNEQFF. Here the CDR3 DNA reads TGTGCCAGTAACGGGGGGCCCGACAATGAGCAGTTCTTC.

This clonotype came up many times. V usage is TRBV6-1 and J usage is TRBJ1-1, with 8 nucleotides matching TRBD1. CDR1 and CDR2 (germline): MNHNS, SASEGT. Losses at the gene ends were 6 bases for V and 4 bases for J; bases not matched to a gene: 4. The CDR3 spans 13 residues. The chain's CDR3 is CASRDRVGTEAFF. The CDR3 coding sequence is TGTGCCAGCAGGGACAGGGTCGGCACTGAAGCTTTCTTT.

The chain employs TRBV6-1 and TRBJ1-5, with D tentatively TRBD1 (5 bases). The CDR3 is 14 amino acids. Germline V gives CDR1 MNHNS, CDR2 SASEGT. V lost 5 bases to trimming and J lost 9 bases, with 17 bases between them. The CDR3 DNA follows: TGTGCCAGCAGTTACGTGACAGAGAGGGGGCCCCAGCATTTT. As protein: CASSYVTERGPQHF.

This chain connects TRBV7-9 to TRBJ2-2; no definite D call. Trimming left V 3 bases short and J 3 bases short, with 5 bases between. This CDR3 has 13 amino acids. Germline CDR1 is SEHNR and CDR2 is FQNEAQ (reference sequence). CDR3 loop: CASSFMDTGELFF. The CDR3 coding sequence is TGTGCCAGCAGCTTTATGGACACCGGGGAGCTGTTTTTT.

This clonotype was detected a few times. V gene TRBV2 combines with J gene TRBJ1-2, with 8 bases lining up with TRBD1. This CDR3 has 15 residues. The J segment lost 3 bases and the V segment lost 3 bases, leaving 6 bases of the junction unmatched. From germline, CDR1 is SNHLY and CDR2 FYNNEI. CDR3 sequence reads: CASSEVQGDDYGYTF. The CDR3 nucleotides read TGTGCCAGCAGTGAGGTACAGGGGGATGACTATGGCTACACCTTC.

This clonotype was seen only a few times. The CDR3: CASSYRDRGSGANVLTF. The CDR3 DNA reads as TGCGCCAGCAGCTACCGGGACAGGGGCTCTGGGGCCAACGTCCTGACTTTC. The chain has TRBV5-1 and TRBJ2-6; 10 bases line up with TRBD1. CDR3 size: 17 residues. Germline V lookup: CDR1 SGHRS, CDR2 YFSETQ. J lost 0 bases, V lost 3 bases, and 3 bases had no gene match.

This clonotype was seen a few times. The genes are TRBV27 and TRBJ2-3; D remains unclear. This CDR3 spans 15 amino acids. Germline V gives CDR1 MNHEY, CDR2 SMNVEV (reference sequence). V lost 5 bases to trimming and J lost 5 bases, with 17 bases between them. As DNA, the CDR3 is TGTGCCAGCAGTGGCCTCCAGGCTCCACAAGATACGCAGTATTTT. It is translated as CASSGLQAPQDTQYF.

The chain uses TRBV7-9 and TRBJ1-4; 7 nucleotides match TRBD1. The J segment lost 5 bases and the V segment lost 3 bases, leaving 6 bases of the junction unmatched. CDR3 length equals 15 residues. Looked up from germline, CDR1 is SEHNR and CDR2 is FQNEAQ (reference sequence). The CDR3 coding sequence is TGTGCCAGCAGCTTCCCAGGGGGAGTAAATGAAAAACTGTTTTTT. It codes for CASSFPGGVNEKLFF.

This clonotype appeared many times. The V call is TRBV11-1, the J call TRBJ2-3; perhaps D is TRBD1 or TRBD2 (5 bases each). The CDR3 sequence is 15 residues long. CDR1 and CDR2 (germline): SGHAT, FQDESV (reference sequence). V was pared by 5 bases and J by 0 bases, with 12 bases between. The CDR3 DNA reads as TGTGCCAGCAGCACCCCGGGACGCAGCACAGATACGCAGTATTTT. Its protein is CASSTPGRSTDTQYF.

This clonotype appeared many times. This rearrangement joins TRBV7-2 to TRBJ2-5; 9 bases align to TRBD2. The germline CDR1 and CDR2 sequences are SGHTA and FQGNSA. This CDR3 is built from 15 residues. V lost 5 bases and J lost 6; bases outside the gene matches: 10. The CDR3 sequence is CASSLAGGPGKTQYF. CDR3 sequence (DNA): TGTGCCAGCAGCCTCGCGGGGGGGCCTGGTAAGACCCAGTACTTC.

The rearrangement links TRBV7-6 to TRBJ2-1, with 12 bases fitting TRBD2. CDR1 SGHVS and CDR2 FNYEAQ come from the germline V gene. The CDR3 sequence is 16 residues long. V dropped 5 bases and J dropped 10; count of bases not matched to a gene: 12. CDR3 loop: CASSRLAGATLWEQFF. The CDR3 bases are TGTGCCAGCAGCAGACTAGCGGGGGCGACCTTATGGGAGCAGTTCTTC. The whole variable domain, remainder taken from reference TRBV7-6 and TRBJ2-1, is GAGVSQSPRYKVTKRGQDVALRCDPISGHVSLYWYRQALGQGPEFLTYFNYEAQQDKSGLPNDRFSAERPEGSISTLTIQRTEQRDSAMYRCASSRLAGATLWEQFFGPGTRLTVL.

The chain has TRBV3-1 and TRBJ2-1; the match to TRBD2 covers 11 bases. CDR1 and CDR2 (germline): LGHDT, YNNKEL (reference sequence). The V gene end was trimmed by 3 bases and the J gene end by 0 bases; junction bases not matched to a gene: 7. The CDR3 has 18 residues. In nucleotides, the CDR3 is TGTGCCAGCAGCCACCGGGGACTAGCGGCCCGCTCCTACAATGAGCAGTTCTTC. Translation gives CASSHRGLAARSYNEQFF.

The rearrangement links TRBV7-9 to TRBJ2-1; perhaps TRBD2 as D (7 bases). CDR1 is SEHNR, CDR2 FQNEAQ, per germline (reference sequence). Trimming shortened V by 0 bases and J by 8 bases, and 23 bases separated the two germline ends. There are 18 residues in the CDR3. In nucleotides, the CDR3 is TGTGCCAGCAGCTTAGCGCTTACTCGGGGGGCCCCGTTGGATGAGCAGTTCTTC. It is translated as CASSLALTRGAPLDEQFF.

This chain links TRBV11-1 with TRBJ1-1, with unresolved D. Germline lookup yields CDR1 SGHAT and CDR2 FQDESV (reference sequence). The CDR3 loop spans 13 amino acids. V was cut by 5 bases and J by 4 bases, with 11 bases left in between. The CDR3 coding sequence is TGTGCCAGCAGCGGACTAGGTTTCACTGAAGCTTTCTTT. The encoded protein is CASSGLGFTEAFF.

This clonotype was seen only a few times. The chain uses TRBV7-3 and TRBJ2-1; D is unclear. CDR1 and CDR2 (germline): SGHTA, FQGTGA. This CDR3 is built from 12 residues. Trimming took 5 bases from V and 3 from J, leaving 5 bases between them. The CDR3 coding sequence is TGTGCCAGCAGCAACGACTACAATGAGCAGTTCTTC. Its translation is CASSNDYNEQFF.

This clonotype was found a few times. This chain connects TRBV6-2 or TRBV6-3 to TRBJ2-2; TRBD2 might be the D (5 bases). The germline CDR1 and CDR2 sequences are MNHEY and SVGEGT. V shed 6 bases and J shed 3 bases, with 14 bases lying between them. CDR3 size: 15 residues. The CDR3 loop is CASSAVPADTGELFF. The CDR3 DNA reads TGTGCCAGCAGCGCCGTCCCAGCGGACACCGGGGAGCTGTTTTTT.

This clonotype was seen many times. The rearrangement uses TRBV7-9 and TRBJ1-1; D is uncertain. This CDR3 region has 15 residues. Germline CDR1 is SEHNR and CDR2 is FQNEAQ (reference sequence). V was shortened by 5 bases and J by 0 bases, with 13 bases between the two germline ends. DNA for the CDR3: TGTGCCAGCAGCATCCTTAAGGTCTTGAACACTGAAGCTTTCTTT. This translates into CASSILKVLNTEAFF.

This clonotype was observed many times. A read error may produce the germline difference seen at one junction end. The genes are TRBV6-1 and TRBJ2-5, with 7 bases that match TRBD1. This CDR3 has 14 amino acids. Germline V gene sequence: CDR1 MNHNS, CDR2 SASEGT. The CDR3 nucleotides read TGTGCCAGCAGTGATTTCGGGACAGTGGAGAGCCAGTACTTC. Translating it yields CASSDFGTVESQYF.

This clonotype appeared many times. The chain uses TRBV7-8 and TRBJ2-7; D call uncertain. Germline V gene lookup returns CDR1 SGHVS and CDR2 FQNEAQ. The CDR3 covers 13 residues. V lost 5 bases and J lost 3, with 11 bases in between. DNA for the CDR3: TGTGCCAGCAGCAAGAGTCAAAACTACGAGCAGTACTTC. This translates into CASSKSQNYEQYF.

This clonotype was detected only a few times. The rearrangement links TRBV6-1 to TRBJ1-5, with D possibly TRBD1 on 6 matching bases. Germline CDR1 is MNHNS and CDR2 is SASEGT. The V end lost 7 bases, the J end lost 0 bases, and 10 bases lay between the germline ends. The CDR3 contains 14 residues. The CDR3 nucleotides are TGTGCCAGCAAAGGACAGTATAGCAATCAGCCCCAGCATTTT. It translates to CASKGQYSNQPQHF.

V is TRBV12-3 or TRBV12-4 and J is TRBJ1-2; weak D call: TRBD1 (5 bases). Trimming removed 3 bases at V and 7 bases at J, with 15 bases between. This CDR3 has 14 residues. DNA of the CDR3: TGTGCCAGCAGTTTGAGTGTAGGGGATTTTGGCTACACCTTC. This codes for CASSLSVGDFGYTF.

This clonotype was detected a few times. V is TRBV13 and J is TRBJ2-7; D unresolved. CDR1 is PRHDT and CDR2 is FYEKMQ in the germline V gene (reference sequence). The length of the CDR3 is 14 residues. V lost 3 bases and J 3 bases, leaving 12 bases between the germline ends. As DNA, the CDR3 is TGTGCCAGCAGCTTCCTTGAGAACTTCTACGAGCAGTACTTC. This gives the protein CASSFLENFYEQYF.

This clonotype was seen a handful of times. The CDR3 region has the DNA TGTGCCAGTAGTATCGTGGTCAGGGATACGCAGTATTTT. Its protein product is CASSIVVRDTQYF. V usage is TRBV19 and J usage is TRBJ2-3; no definite D call. Germline CDR1 and CDR2: LNHDA and SQIVND (reference sequence). V lost 3 bases to trimming and J lost 6 bases, with 10 bases between them. The CDR3 has 13 residues.

The chain is built from TRBV5-1 and TRBJ1-2; TRBD1 matches 8 bases. CDR1 is SGHRS, CDR2 YFSETQ, per germline. The trim removed 4 bases at V and 1 base at J, leaving 21 bases unmatched. The CDR3 spans 20 residues. The CDR3 DNA reads as TGCGCCAGCAGCCGGCCGACATACTCTTTGGACAGGGACGATAACTATGGCTACACCTTC. Translation gives CASSRPTYSLDRDDNYGYTF.

This clonotype was counted a few times. The rearrangement joins TRBV5-6 to TRBJ1-5; D might be TRBD1 (5 bases). Trimming removed 4 bases at V and 2 bases at J, with 13 bases between. Germline V lookup: CDR1 SGHDT, CDR2 YYEEEE. The CDR3 length is 15 residues. Here the CDR3 reads CASSGTARGNQPQHF. CDR3 in DNA: TGTGCCAGCAGCGGGACGGCGCGGGGCAATCAGCCCCAGCATTTT.

In its sample, this clonotype was seen a few times. The rearrangement links TRBV6-1 to TRBJ2-6; D is possibly TRBD1 (6 bases). The CDR3 has 17 residues. V was cut by 1 base and J by 0 bases, with 10 bases left in between. Germline V gene sequence: CDR1 MNHNS, CDR2 SASEGT. CDR3 amino acids: CASSEVGAPSGANVLTF. The DNA of the CDR3 is TGTGCCAGCAGTGAAGTGGGGGCGCCCTCTGGGGCCAACGTCCTGACTTTC.

Many counts were recorded for this clonotype. The chain recombines TRBV7-8 with TRBJ2-1; unclear D gene. This CDR3 spans 13 amino acids. CDR1 is SGHVS, CDR2 FQNEAQ, per germline. V lost 1 base, J lost 7 bases, and 8 bases lay in between. The CDR3 nucleotides read TGTGCCAGCAGCTTAGTTACAGTGAATGAGCAGTTCTTC. Translating gives CASSLVTVNEQFF.